These T cell receptor beta chains were read from a single sample in a study of T cell responses to AZD1222 COVID-19 vaccine. Sequencing used immunoSEQ multiplex PCR; TCRdb keeps in-frame clones, though not all of them. This sample has over 70,000 clones; around 84% occur once, and the top ten carry about a fifth. The sequenced sample was peripheral blood, obtained on day 0 of AZD1222 vaccination. These receptors all come from an adult in good health. CDR3s leave out the opening cysteine and the closing phenylalanine or tryptophan. For some rows the clone size is stated as once, few or many, or as a class when expanded; others skip it.

TRBV19	NA	TRBJ1-1	ASSEAFGAF
TRBV7-2	few	TRBJ1-5	ASSLVLSDNQPQH
TRBV18	NA	TRBJ2-7	ASSQNGRTGYEQY
TRBV5-1	NA	TRBJ2-1	ASSTKTGTGVSNEQF
TRBV28	NA	TRBJ2-3	ASSRLTQY
TRBV11-2	NA	TRBJ2-2	ASRPLGDERTGELF
TRBV14	NA	TRBJ1-6	ASSQEVRNSPLH
TRBV7-8	NA	TRBJ2-2	ASSQVAVNTGELF
TRBV7-7	NA	TRBJ2-3	ASSLALAGGTDTQY
TRBV5-5	NA	TRBJ2-3	ASSLRRGGTDTQY
TRBV6-5	NA	TRBJ1-1	ASIIPGVTEAF
TRBV5-4	NA	TRBJ2-3	ASSQGLADTQY
TRBV20-1	NA	TRBJ2-5	SAGVETQY
TRBV28	NA	TRBJ2-1	ASRTNLGNEQF
TRBV3-1/TRBV3-2	once	TRBJ1-1	ASSWTGNARTEAF
TRBV5-6	NA	TRBJ2-7	ASRIGTAQPTPSLEQY
TRBV7-9	NA	TRBJ2-3	ASSLGRGLGSDTQY
TRBV18	few	TRBJ2-2	ASSTLQGSGELF
TRBV2	NA	TRBJ2-4	ASSAGAKNIQY
TRBV21-1	NA	TRBJ1-5	AGRDRGPGAQH
TRBV25-1	NA	TRBJ2-3	ASIGDRGSTDTQY
TRBV27	NA	TRBJ2-1	ASRGGLSYNEQF
TRBV6-5	NA	TRBJ1-1	ASSTETGYNTEAF
TRBV5-1	NA	TRBJ1-2	ATRVREFYGYT
TRBV11-2	NA	TRBJ1-2	ASSRGHIYGYT
TRBV5-5	NA	TRBJ2-7	ASSSGTGGVDSEQY
TRBV19	NA	TRBJ2-5	ASTSGREETQY
TRBV5-1	NA	TRBJ1-1	ASSFSDYRGDYF
TRBV7-9	NA	TRBJ1-1	ASSLSQSNTEAF
TRBV6-4	NA	TRBJ1-5	ASRWDQPQH
TRBV5-8	once	TRBJ1-1	ATSGVARGTEAF
TRBV7-2	few	TRBJ1-5	ASSLVWGGNQPQH
TRBV6-1	NA	TRBJ1-5	ASSEILKGNQPQH
TRBV9	NA	TRBJ2-7	ASSVGLAGESY
TRBV9	NA	TRBJ1-5	ASSLNDRVDQPQH
TRBV3-1/TRBV3-2	NA	TRBJ1-4	ASSQGGSGSGEKLF
TRBV29-1	NA	TRBJ2-7	SGGLARNEQY
TRBV19	NA	TRBJ1-2	ASASGGFGYT
TRBV5-6	NA	TRBJ2-7	ASSRTPPYEQY
TRBV18	once	TRBJ2-2	ASSPRAVNTGELF
TRBV19	NA	TRBJ1-2	ASIPGQPITNYGYT
TRBV4-1	NA	TRBJ2-1	ASSSRIGRSEQF
TRBV12-5	NA	TRBJ2-3	ASRRGGTDTQY
TRBV28	NA	TRBJ2-1	ASNGDLYYNEQF
TRBV20-1	once	TRBJ2-7	SPHRVTKQY
TRBV6-5	NA	TRBJ2-1	ASHFEGGRNEQF